A single sample gave rise to the 30 T cell receptor beta chains below, sequenced in a study of blood T cell repertoires in COVID-19. Profiling relied on immunoSEQ multiplex PCR, and the TCRdb table lists in-frame clones only, not all of them. The table includes around 110,000 clones, approximately 90% detected once. Sequences were obtained from peripheral blood. These receptor sequences come from a human donor with active COVID-19. The donor label of this sample is uncertain.

The chain carries TRBV6-6 and TRBJ2-2; TRBD1 aligns across 7 bases. J lost 7 bases, V lost 5 bases, and 1 base had no gene match. The germline CDR1 and CDR2 sequences are MNHNY and SVGAGI (reference sequence). The CDR3 is 12 residues long. The DNA for the CDR3 is TGTGCCAGCAGTCGGACAGGCGGGGAGCTGTTTTTT. Protein product: CASSRTGGELFF.

A word on this clone: The sample holds other DNA sequences that translate to the same CDR3. The gene calls are TRBV5-4 and TRBJ2-3, with a weak D call TRBD2 (6 bases). CDR1 and CDR2 (germline): SGHNT, YYREEE (reference sequence). The V end lost 3 bases, the J end lost 4 bases, and 9 bases lay between the germline ends. This CDR3 contains 13 residues. CDR3 coding DNA: TGTGCCAGCAGCTCCGGAGGGTCAGATACGCAGTATTTT. This sequence encodes CASSSGGSDTQYF.

J is TRBJ2-1 and V is TRBV10-3; 11 bases match TRBD1. CDR1 and CDR2 from the germline V gene are ENHRY and SYGVKD. V dropped 6 bases and J dropped 7; count of bases not matched to a gene: 11. This CDR3 is built from 16 residues. CDR3 nucleotide sequence: TGTGCCATCAGCCCCGGGACAGGGGGGTTACGGAATGAGCAGTTCTTC. This translates into CAISPGTGGLRNEQFF.

The gene calls are TRBV4-3 and TRBJ2-2; possibly TRBD2 for D (7 bases). The CDR3 runs to 17 residues. The germline V and J ends were trimmed by 0 bases and 2 bases, with 13 bases remaining between them. Germline V gene data show CDR1 as LGHNA and CDR2 as YSLEER. CDR3 amino acids: CASSQDGGGANTGELFF. The CDR3 bases are TGCGCCAGCAGCCAAGATGGTGGGGGGGCAAACACCGGGGAGCTGTTTTTT.

The rearrangement uses TRBV5-1 and TRBJ1-2; D unclear. Trimming took off 4 bases at V and 6 bases at J, with 16 bases between the two ends. The CDR3 is 14 residues long. Germline assignment: CDR1 SGHRS and CDR2 YFSETQ. This chain's CDR3 is CASSPTTGLDGYTF. The DNA of the CDR3 is TGCGCCAGCAGCCCTACGACGGGTCTGGATGGCTACACCTTC.

V usage is TRBV19 and J usage is TRBJ1-2; D perhaps matches TRBD1 (6 bases). The ends were cut back, 5 bases at V and 11 bases at J, with 12 bases in the middle. The CDR3 runs to 11 residues. CDR1 and CDR2 (germline): LNHDA, SQIVND (reference sequence). CDR3 bases: TGTGCCAGTAGTGCGACAGGTCGGTACACCTTC. This translates into CASSATGRYTF.

This CDR3 reads CASSSQGRSPLHF. The CDR3 region has the DNA TGTGCCAGCAGCTCACAGGGCCGGTCACCCCTCCACTTT. The chain uses TRBV28 and TRBJ1-6; tentatively, D is TRBD1 (6 bases). This CDR3 region has 13 residues. From germline, CDR1 is MDHEN and CDR2 SYDVKM. Trimming took 6 bases from V and 10 from J, leaving 13 bases between them.

The V and J genes are TRBV19 and TRBJ2-5, with D tentatively TRBD1 (5 bases). Trimming removed 4 bases from V and 5 bases from J, with 14 bases in between. CDR1 is LNHDA and CDR2 is SQIVND in the germline V gene (reference sequence). The CDR3 contains 14 residues. As DNA, the CDR3 is TGTGCCAGTAGTAAGGACACAACGTGGGAGACCCAGTACTTC. Amino acid sequence: CASSKDTTWETQYF.

The genes are TRBV5-1 and TRBJ2-5; 9 positions match TRBD1. The CDR3 runs to 15 residues. The V gene end was trimmed by 0 bases and the J gene end by 4 bases; junction bases not matched to a gene: 4. Germline CDR1 reads SGHRS; CDR2 reads YFSETQ. For the CDR3, the DNA is TGCGCCAGCAGCTTGGTGGGACAGGGACGAGAGACCCAGTACTTC. This translates into CASSLVGQGRETQYF.

The V and J genes are TRBV7-3 and TRBJ2-2; the match to TRBD1 covers 9 bases. Germline CDR1 and CDR2: SGHTA and FQGTGA. J gave up 4 bases and V 8 bases, and 8 bases lay outside the gene matches. The CDR3 spans 15 residues. The CDR3 bases are TGTGCCAGCGGGAAGCCGGGACAGGGCACCGGGGAGCTGTTTTTT. It translates to CASGKPGQGTGELFF.

The rearrangement joins TRBV28 to TRBJ1-2; TRBD1 matches 7 bases. The CDR3 sequence is 14 residues long. The junction had 9 bases not matched to a gene; V was cut back by 5 bases and J by 6 bases. Germline V gives CDR1 MDHEN, CDR2 SYDVKM. The DNA for the CDR3 is TGTGCCAGCAGTAGGACAGGTAGTACGGATGGCTACACCTTC. Its translation: CASSRTGSTDGYTF.

This chain connects TRBV7-2 to TRBJ2-1; D might be TRBD2 (6 bases). The germline V and J ends were trimmed by 0 bases and 9 bases, with 18 bases remaining between them. The CDR3 consists of 16 residues. Germline lookup yields CDR1 SGHTA and CDR2 FQGNSA. The CDR3 sequence is CASSLAWAGRSTEQFF. The CDR3 DNA sequence: TGTGCCAGCAGCTTAGCGTGGGCGGGGAGGTCTACTGAGCAGTTCTTC.

The chain carries TRBV11-3 and TRBJ2-1, with D perhaps matching TRBD1 (5 bases). The CDR3 is 13 amino acids. V dropped 5 bases and J dropped 7 bases, with 12 bases sitting between them. The germline gives CDR1 SGHNT, CDR2 YENEEA. The CDR3 loop is CASSQGSVNEQFF. In DNA, the CDR3 is TGTGCCAGCAGCCAGGGCAGCGTTAATGAGCAGTTCTTC.

J is TRBJ2-1 and V is TRBV27; a possible D gene is TRBD1 (5 bases). The CDR3 runs 16 residues. The germline gives CDR1 MNHEY, CDR2 SMNVEV (reference sequence). Between the trimmed V and J ends, which lost 1 base and 7 bases, there was a span of 17 bases. CDR3 protein: CASSLLVLGRENEQFF. The CDR3 DNA follows: TGTGCCAGCAGTTTATTAGTGTTGGGCAGGGAAAATGAGCAGTTCTTC.

Of note for this clone: The same CDR3 also results from other DNA sequences found in this sample. This rearrangement joins TRBV7-2 to TRBJ2-5, with 14 positions matching TRBD2. This CDR3 region has 16 residues. Germline CDR1 reads SGHTA; CDR2 reads FQGNSA. V was pared by 1 base and J by 2 bases, with 0 bases of the junction left unmatched. The DNA of the CDR3 is TGTGCCAGCAGCTTAGGGACTAGCGGGGGGCAAGAGACCCAGTACTTC. Translated: CASSLGTSGGQETQYF.

The chain couples TRBV12-3 or TRBV12-4 to TRBJ1-2, with D perhaps matching TRBD1 (6 bases). This CDR3 has 13 amino acids. Trimming pared 0 bases from V and 12 bases from J, leaving 14 bases between. CDR3 amino acids: CASSLALDRGNTF. The CDR3 DNA is TGTGCCAGCAGTTTAGCACTGGACAGAGGTAACACCTTC.

This chain uses TRBV4-3 with TRBJ1-2, with 7 bases that match TRBD1. The J segment lost 4 bases and the V segment lost 3 bases, leaving 11 bases of the junction unmatched. CDR1 and CDR2 from the germline V gene are LGHNA and YSLEER. The CDR3 is 16 residues long. The CDR3 loop is CASSHLGTASSYGYTF. The CDR3 DNA follows: TGCGCCAGCAGCCACCTCGGGACAGCTTCTTCCTATGGCTACACCTTC.

This clone was seen once. The chain carries TRBV12-3 or TRBV12-4 and TRBJ1-1, with D hard to call. The CDR3 is made up of 12 amino acids. Trimming pared 0 bases from V and 7 bases from J, leaving 6 bases between. CDR3 nucleotide sequence: TGTGCCAGCAGTTTAGCCGCGGGTGAAGCTTTCTTT. Residues: CASSLAAGEAFF.

Here the CDR3 DNA reads TGTGCCAGCAGTTACTCAGGTCAGGGGATAAGGACTGAAGCTTTCTTT. Translated: CASSYSGQGIRTEAFF. The rearrangement joins TRBV6-2 or TRBV6-3 to TRBJ1-1; perhaps TRBD1 as D (6 bases). The germline CDR1 and CDR2 sequences are MNHEY and SVGEGT. The CDR3 has 16 amino acids. The germline V and J ends were trimmed by 0 bases and 5 bases, with 16 bases remaining between them.

V usage is TRBV6-2 or TRBV6-3 and J usage is TRBJ2-7, with 9 positions matching TRBD2. The V segment lost 2 bases and the J segment 0 bases; nucleotides outside the gene matches: 11. Germline V gives CDR1 MNHEY, CDR2 SVGEGT. The CDR3 has 18 residues. The DNA of the CDR3 is TGTGCCAGCAGTTACATGGGTTTCGGACTAGCGCTCTCCTACGAGCAGTACTTC. It specifies CASSYMGFGLALSYEQYF.

The table lists this clone with a count of one. V is TRBV5-1 and J is TRBJ1-2; TRBD1 matches 7 bases. The CDR3 sequence is 13 residues long. Germline CDR1 reads SGHRS; CDR2 reads YFSETQ. Unmatched junction bases numbered 5, after V lost 3 bases and J lost 6 bases. CDR3 in DNA: TGCGCCAGCAGCTCGCCCGACAGGGATGGCTACACCTTC. It translates to CASSSPDRDGYTF.

This chain uses TRBV2 with TRBJ2-3; TRBD2 matches 11 bases. Losses at the gene ends were 5 bases for V and 1 base for J; bases not matched to a gene: 5. Germline CDR1 reads SNHLY; CDR2 reads FYNNEI. This CDR3 region has 16 residues. CDR3 sequence reads: CASSKTSGVRTDTQYF. The CDR3 DNA reads as TGTGCCAGCAGTAAGACTAGCGGGGTCCGCACAGATACGCAGTATTTT.

The chain is built from TRBV19 and TRBJ2-1; 7 nucleotides align to TRBD2. This CDR3 has 17 residues. V shed 6 bases and J 0 bases; nucleotides not matched to a gene: 11. CDR1 and CDR2 (germline): LNHDA, SQIVND (reference sequence). Here the CDR3 DNA reads TGTGCCAGTAGATCCTTCCCGGGAGGAAGCTCCTACAATGAGCAGTTCTTC. Translation: CASRSFPGGSSYNEQFF.

The V gene is TRBV7-6, the J gene TRBJ1-1; TRBD1 matches at 7 bases. The CDR3 runs to 18 residues. Germline trimming cut 1 base from V and 0 bases from J; bases unmatched to any gene: 11. Germline V gene lookup returns CDR1 SGHVS and CDR2 FNYEAQ. CDR3 region: CASSLDGETGWMNTEAFF. The CDR3 DNA reads TGTGCCAGCAGCTTAGACGGGGAGACAGGGTGGATGAACACTGAAGCTTTCTTT.

In this sample, this clone turned up once. The rearrangement links TRBV29-1 to TRBJ2-1; 7 bases align to TRBD2. Germline V CDR1 and CDR2: SQVTM, ANQGSEA. V gave up 4 bases and J gave up 4 bases; unmatched junction bases: 13. The CDR3 is 16 amino acids. The CDR3 DNA reads TGCAGCGTTGGAGAAAGGTGGCTAGCGGCGTACAATGAGCAGTTCTTC. This encodes CSVGERWLAAYNEQFF.

The chain recombines TRBV28 with TRBJ1-2, with 9 bases fitting TRBD1. The germline V gene has CDR1 MDHEN and CDR2 SYDVKM. CDR3 size: 13 residues. The V and J ends lost 5 bases and 7 bases, in that order; junction bases with no gene match: 5. For the CDR3, the DNA is TGTGCCAGCAGTGGGGACAGGGTAGCTGGCTACACCTTC. This codes for CASSGDRVAGYTF.

The rearrangement links TRBV5-6 to TRBJ1-2, with TRBD1 identical over 9 bases. V shed 2 bases, J shed 7 bases, and the junction held 6 bases outside the gene matches. The germline V gene encodes CDR1 SGHDT and CDR2 YYEEEE. The CDR3 covers 14 residues. The CDR3 spells CASSFPLGQGGYTF. The CDR3 bases are TGTGCCAGCAGCTTTCCCCTGGGACAGGGTGGCTACACCTTC.

This chain connects TRBV9 to TRBJ1-2, with TRBD1 matching 7 bases. V trimming: 3 bases; J trimming: 0 bases; junction bases outside the gene matches: 5. The length of the CDR3 is 15 residues. Germline V gene lookup returns CDR1 SGDLS and CDR2 YYNGEE. The CDR3 protein is CASSGATGANYGYTF. Here the CDR3 DNA reads TGTGCCAGCAGCGGAGCAACAGGGGCTAACTATGGCTACACCTTC. Filled out from reference TRBV9 and TRBJ1-2, the complete variable domain reads DSGVTQTPKHLITATGQRVTLRCSPRSGDLSVYWYQQSLDQGLQFLIQYYNGEERAKGNILERFSAQQFPDLHSELNLSSLELGDSALYFCASSGATGANYGYTFGSGTRLTVV.

The chain has TRBV5-1 and TRBJ2-1; 10 nucleotides agree with TRBD2. The CDR3 is made up of 15 amino acids. V gave up 4 bases and J gave up 5 bases; unmatched junction bases: 6. Germline CDR1 and CDR2: SGHRS and YFSETQ. In DNA form, the CDR3 reads TGCGCCAGCAGCCCCACTAGCGGGGCAAACAATGAGCAGTTCTTC. Translated: CASSPTSGANNEQFF. The whole variable domain, filled in from reference TRBV5-1 and TRBJ2-1, reads KAGVTQTPRYLIKTRGQQVTLSCSPISGHRSVSWYQQTPGQGLQFLFEYFSETQRNKGNFPGRFSGRQFSNSRSEMNVSTLELGDSALYLCASSPTSGANNEQFFGPGTRLTVL.

The chain recombines TRBV6-5 with TRBJ2-5; 10 bases map to TRBD2. Trimming cost V 6 bases and J 0 bases; bases outside gene matches: 4. CDR1 is MNHEY and CDR2 is SVGAGI in the germline V gene. The CDR3 contains 15 residues. The CDR3 region is CASRLGLAHQETQYF. In nucleotides, the CDR3 is TGTGCCAGCAGACTGGGACTAGCGCACCAAGAGACCCAGTACTTC.